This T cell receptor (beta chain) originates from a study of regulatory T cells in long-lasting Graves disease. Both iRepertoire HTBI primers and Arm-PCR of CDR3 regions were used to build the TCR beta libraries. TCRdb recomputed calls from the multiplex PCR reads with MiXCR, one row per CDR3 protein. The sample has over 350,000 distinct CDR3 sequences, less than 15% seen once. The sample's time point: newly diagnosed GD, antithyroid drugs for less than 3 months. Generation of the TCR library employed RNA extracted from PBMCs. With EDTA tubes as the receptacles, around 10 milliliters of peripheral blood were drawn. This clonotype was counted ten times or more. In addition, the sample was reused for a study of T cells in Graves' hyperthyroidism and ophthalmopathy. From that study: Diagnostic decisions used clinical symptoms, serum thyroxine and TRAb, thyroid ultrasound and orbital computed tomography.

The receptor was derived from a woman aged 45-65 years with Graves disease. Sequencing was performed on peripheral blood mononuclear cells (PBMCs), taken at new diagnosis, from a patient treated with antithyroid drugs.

The CDR3 DNA follows: TGTGCCAGCCCAAAGGGAGCGGGCACTGAAGCTTTCTTT. This translates into CASPKGAGTEAFF. The chain has TRBV2 and TRBJ1-1; no firm D call. Deletions cut 8 bases from V and 4 bases from J, with 14 bases between. This CDR3 has 13 residues. Looked up from germline, CDR1 is SNHLY and CDR2 is FYNNEI.